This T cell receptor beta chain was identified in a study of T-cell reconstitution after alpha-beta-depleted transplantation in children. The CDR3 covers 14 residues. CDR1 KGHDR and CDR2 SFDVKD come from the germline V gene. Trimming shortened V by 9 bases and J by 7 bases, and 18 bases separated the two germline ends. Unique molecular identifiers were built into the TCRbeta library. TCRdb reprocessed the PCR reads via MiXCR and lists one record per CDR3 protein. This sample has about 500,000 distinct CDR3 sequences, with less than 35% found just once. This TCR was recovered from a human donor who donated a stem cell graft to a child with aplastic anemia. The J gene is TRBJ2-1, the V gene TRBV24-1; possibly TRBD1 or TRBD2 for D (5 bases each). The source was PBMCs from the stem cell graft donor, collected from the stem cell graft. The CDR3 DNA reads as TGTGCCACCGAGGGTCGGGGCAGGGCAAATGAGCAGTTCTTC. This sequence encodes CATEGRGRANEQFF.